This is a list of T cell receptor beta chains from one sample in a study of response to subunit inactivated influenza vaccine. From the RT-PCR reads, TCRdb called clonotypes with MiXCR, one entry per CDR3 protein. Among 300,000 to 350,000 distinct CDR3 sequences, about a fifth were seen once, and the ten largest hold more than 8.5%. The sample here was PBMCs from blood, taken approximately 22 months after vaccination. The source is a man aged 50 to 69 who received an inactivated influenza vaccine. The CDR3 runs from the conserved cysteine through the conserved F or W. Each record gives: V gene, D gene, J gene, clone size, CDR3 DNA, CDR3 protein. A D gene is named only where the DNA matches it firmly. Clone size, where shown, is once, few, many, or a class for clones that have expanded.

V: TRBV12-3/TRBV12-4
D: TRBD1
J: TRBJ2-1
size: .
DNA: TGTGCCAGCAGTTTGGGACAGGGGATAGATGAGCAGTTCTTC
CDR3: CASSLGQGIDEQFF

V: TRBV10-3
D: .
J: TRBJ2-4
size: once
DNA: TGTGCCATCAGTGACAGGGGCGCTGGCAAAAACATTCAGTACTTC
CDR3: CAISDRGAGKNIQYF

V: TRBV10-3
D: TRBD2
J: TRBJ2-3
size: few
DNA: TGTGCCATCAGAGCGGGAGGGCCGCCAGATACGCAGTATTTT
CDR3: CAIRAGGPPDTQYF

V: TRBV2
D: .
J: TRBJ1-5
size: many
DNA: TGTGCCAGCAGTGACGGAAATCAGCCCCAGCATTTT
CDR3: CASSDGNQPQHF

V: TRBV20-1
D: .
J: TRBJ1-1
size: .
DNA: TGCAGTGCCTCTGGGGGGACAAACACTGAAGCTTTCTTT
CDR3: CSASGGTNTEAFF

V: TRBV2
D: .
J: TRBJ1-5
size: many
DNA: TGTGCCAGCAGTCGACAGTACTATCAGCCCCAGCATTTT
CDR3: CASSRQYYQPQHF

V: TRBV24-1
D: .
J: TRBJ2-2
size: few
DNA: TGTGCCACCAGTGATTTGTCGGTGTCCGGGGAGCTGTTTTTT
CDR3: CATSDLSVSGELFF

V: TRBV11-2
D: .
J: TRBJ1-1
size: many
DNA: TGTGCCAGCAGCTTAACTCTCCGATGGACTGAAGCTTTCTTT
CDR3: CASSLTLRWTEAFF

V: TRBV4-2
D: .
J: TRBJ2-1
size: .
DNA: TGTGCCAGCAGAGGGCTATACAATGAGCAGTTCTTC
CDR3: CASRGLYNEQFF

V: TRBV6-1
D: TRBD2
J: TRBJ2-7
size: .
DNA: TGTGCCAGCAGTCAGGAGATTTACGGGGGGGGTTACGAGCAGTACTTC
CDR3: CASSQEIYGGGYEQYF

V: TRBV15
D: TRBD1
J: TRBJ1-5
size: many
DNA: TGTGCCACCAGCAGAGAGGACAGGGCTGGCCAGCCCCAGCATTTT
CDR3: CATSREDRAGQPQHF

V: TRBV18
D: TRBD1
J: TRBJ2-7
size: once
DNA: TGTGCCAGCTCACCCCGTCCCCTACAGGGGATTTCCTTCTACGAGCAGTACTTC
CDR3: CASSPRPLQGISFYEQYF

V: TRBV9
D: TRBD2
J: TRBJ2-1
size: few
DNA: TGTGCCAGCAGCGCACTAGCGGGAGGAACTCACAATGAGCAGTTCTTC
CDR3: CASSALAGGTHNEQFF

V: TRBV15
D: .
J: TRBJ2-6
size: .
DNA: TGTGCCACCAGCAGAGATCAGCTCTCTGGGGCCAACGTCCTGACTTTC
CDR3: CATSRDQLSGANVLTF

V: TRBV6-5
D: .
J: TRBJ1-2
size: .
DNA: TGTGCCAGCAGTTACTCGAAAGGGGGGAGTGGCTACACCTTC
CDR3: CASSYSKGGSGYTF

V: TRBV7-8
D: .
J: TRBJ2-6
size: few
DNA: TGTGCCAGCAGCTTTGAAAGCTCCTACTCCGGGGCCAACGTCCTGACTTTC
CDR3: CASSFESSYSGANVLTF

V: TRBV7-8
D: .
J: TRBJ1-5
size: few
DNA: TGTGCCAGCAGCTGGGGTTGGGTTCGTCAGCCCCAGCATTTT
CDR3: CASSWGWVRQPQHF